The 32 T cell receptor beta chains in this list originate from one sample, sequenced in a study of blood T cell repertoires in COVID-19. Sequencing was performed with immunoSEQ multiplex PCR; in TCRdb, only in-frame clones are kept and a portion is missing. The sample contains roughly 150,000 clones, less than 90% of which appear only once. The source material was peripheral blood. Source of these receptors: a woman between 65 and 79 years old with acute or convalescent COVID-19.

V is TRBV15 and J is TRBJ2-3; D is perhaps TRBD2 (7 bases). This CDR3 spans 16 amino acids. Looked up from germline, CDR1 is LNHNV and CDR2 is YYDKDF (reference sequence). V was shortened by 6 bases and J by 0 bases, with 16 bases between the two germline ends. The CDR3 is CATSGGGGLSTDTQYF. The DNA for the CDR3 is TGTGCCACCAGTGGTGGCGGGGGCCTGAGCACAGATACGCAGTATTTT. Full variable domain (missing parts from reference TRBV15 and TRBJ2-3): DAMVIQNPRYQVTQFGKPVTLSCSQTLNHNVMYWYQQKSSQAPKLLFHYYDKDFNNEADTPDNFQSRRPNTSFCFLDIRSPGLGDTAMYLCATSGGGGLSTDTQYFGPGTRLTVL.

The rearrangement uses TRBV27 and TRBJ2-1; 12 nucleotides match TRBD2. The CDR3 spans 20 residues. Per germline, CDR1 MNHEY and CDR2 SMNVEV (reference sequence). After removal of 5 bases from V and 0 bases from J, the junction contained 14 bases not matched to a gene. This CDR3 reads CASSPRTSGTLQTSYNEQFF. The CDR3 bases are TGTGCCAGCAGTCCCCGGACTAGCGGGACCCTCCAGACCTCCTACAATGAGCAGTTCTTC.

This sequence joins TRBV7-2 and TRBJ2-3, with 13 bases aligning to TRBD2. With 5 bases clipped from V and 8 bases from J, the junction kept 13 bases outside the gene matches. The CDR3 extends over 17 amino acids. The germline gives CDR1 SGHTA, CDR2 FQGNSA. Here the CDR3 DNA reads TGTGCCAGCAGCCCACCAAGACTAGCGGGAGGTATGGGTACGCAGTATTTT. Protein product: CASSPPRLAGGMGTQYF.

This chain connects TRBV25-1 to TRBJ2-2, with 7 bases that match TRBD2. The germline V gene encodes CDR1 MGHDK and CDR2 SYGVNS. The CDR3 runs to 16 residues. Trimming removed 3 bases from V and 3 bases from J; junction bases left unmatched: 7. DNA of the CDR3: TGTGCCAGCAGTGAGCTGGGAGGGGTTCACACCGGGGAGCTGTTTTTT. This codes for CASSELGGVHTGELFF.

The gene calls are TRBV4-3 and TRBJ1-6; no firm D call. Germline assignment: CDR1 LGHNA and CDR2 YSLEER. Trimming stripped 6 bases from V and 6 bases from J, with 18 bases between. The CDR3 is 16 amino acids. DNA of the CDR3: TGCGCCAGCAGTCCTTCACCCTCCGGCGGTAATTCACCCCTCCACTTT. It encodes CASSPSPSGGNSPLHF.

V usage is TRBV6-6 and J usage is TRBJ1-3; no clear D. This CDR3 has 12 residues. Germline CDR1 is MNHNY and CDR2 is SVGAGI (reference sequence). V shed 6 bases and J shed 2 bases, with 5 bases lying between them. CDR3 bases: TGTGCCAGCAGCTCCCCTGGAAACACCATATATTTT. Translated: CASSSPGNTIYF.

This chain uses TRBV9 with TRBJ1-5; 9 nucleotides agree with TRBD1. CDR3 length: 15 residues. CDR1 is SGDLS and CDR2 is YYNGEE in the germline V gene. Germline trimming cut 4 bases from V and 6 bases from J; bases unmatched to any gene: 8. The CDR3 protein is CASSPSGTGTQPQHF. The CDR3 DNA follows: TGTGCCAGCAGCCCTTCCGGGACAGGGACTCAGCCCCAGCATTTT.

This chain connects TRBV6-4 to TRBJ2-1; 7 bases agree with TRBD2. After removal of 6 bases from V and 9 bases from J, the junction contained 11 bases not matched to a gene. The germline V gene encodes CDR1 MRHNA and CDR2 SNTAGT. There are 14 residues in the CDR3. CDR3 region: CASSGTRGEGEQFF. The CDR3 coding sequence is TGTGCCAGCAGCGGAACCCGGGGGGAAGGTGAGCAGTTCTTC.

Concerning this clone: Other DNA sequences in the same sample also yield this CDR3. The CDR3 region has the DNA TGTGCCAGCAGTTATCGGCTAGCGGGGGGCGGGGAGCTGTTTTTT. Its translation is CASSYRLAGGGELFF. V usage is TRBV6-5 and J usage is TRBJ2-2, with 11 bases matching TRBD2. The CDR3 contains 15 residues. Germline assignment: CDR1 MNHEY and CDR2 SVGAGI. Trimming at V came to 3 bases and at J to 7 bases, leaving 4 bases not matched to a gene.

This clone has only a few counts. This rearrangement joins TRBV4-2 to TRBJ2-7, with D possibly matching TRBD2 (7 bases). Germline V CDR1 and CDR2: LGHNA, YNFKEQ. The CDR3 has 16 amino acids. Trimming stripped 2 bases from V and 3 bases from J, with 17 bases between. CDR3 amino acids: CASSQRLGGGRYEQYF. The CDR3 DNA follows: TGTGCCAGCAGCCAACGGTTGGGGGGGGGCCGCTACGAGCAGTACTTC.

On this clone: The junction differs from germline at one of its ends, possibly a read error. The CDR3 region has the DNA TGTGCCAGCAGCCGCCCGGGACAGCCTGGGAACACCATATATTTT. Protein: CASSRPGQPGNTIYF. This sequence joins TRBV7-8 and TRBJ1-3; 7 bases map to TRBD1. The CDR3 spans 15 residues. Germline CDR1 reads SGHVS; CDR2 reads FQNEAQ.

The chain combines TRBV27 with TRBJ1-2, with TRBD1 as a possible D gene (6 bases). V shed 5 bases and J shed 0 bases, with 10 bases lying between them. CDR1 is MNHEY, CDR2 SMNVEV, per germline (reference sequence). The CDR3 is 14 amino acids. The DNA for the CDR3 is TGTGCCAGCAGTCTGACAGGTTCTAACTATGGCTACACCTTC. Translating gives CASSLTGSNYGYTF.

The rearrangement links TRBV6-4 to TRBJ2-3, with D perhaps matching TRBD2 (6 bases). Germline V gives CDR1 MRHNA, CDR2 SNTAGT. Trimming pared 6 bases from V and 4 bases from J, leaving 17 bases between. The CDR3 is 15 residues long. In DNA form, the CDR3 reads TGTGCCAGCAGCCGGGACTCGATAGGCGCAGATACGCAGTATTTT. Its translation: CASSRDSIGADTQYF.

CDR3 nucleotides: TGTGCCAGCAGCTTGTTCGGGGGATCCTACAATGAGCAGTTCTTC. It is translated as CASSLFGGSYNEQFF. This sequence joins TRBV5-4 and TRBJ2-1; D may be TRBD2 (6 bases). The V and J ends lost 1 base and 1 base respectively, with 9 bases between them. Germline V gene lookup returns CDR1 SGHNT and CDR2 YYREEE (reference sequence). There are 15 residues in the CDR3.

The chain employs TRBV18 and TRBJ1-2; 7 nucleotides agree with TRBD1. The CDR3 length is 15 residues. CDR1 and CDR2 from the germline V gene are KGHSH and LQKENI. V lost 2 bases, J lost 5 bases, and 8 bases stayed unmatched. The DNA for the CDR3 is TGTGCCAGCTCACCAACCGACAGGGCGGATTATGGCTACACCTTC. Encoded protein: CASSPTDRADYGYTF.

V and J are TRBV21-1 and TRBJ1-1. TRBV21-1 represents a pseudogene. The CDR3 is 14 amino acids. The CDR3 DNA follows: TGTGCCGTAACCCCCGGGGAGTTGAACACTGAAGCTTTCTTT. Amino acid sequence: CAVTPGELNTEAFF.

This clone was counted between two and nine times. The chain couples TRBV7-9 to TRBJ1-2, with D perhaps TRBD1 (5 bases). The CDR3 loop spans 13 amino acids. Per germline, CDR1 SEHNR and CDR2 FQNEAQ (reference sequence). The V end lost 6 bases, the J end lost 3 bases, and 11 bases lay between the germline ends. The CDR3 loop is CASSRQPDYGYTF. DNA of the CDR3: TGTGCCAGCAGTCGACAGCCTGACTATGGCTACACCTTC.

V usage is TRBV4-3 and J usage is TRBJ2-1; D may be TRBD1 (6 bases). This CDR3 contains 15 residues. Looked up from germline, CDR1 is LGHNA and CDR2 is YSLEER. V shed 0 bases and J shed 7 bases, with 13 bases lying between them. The CDR3 coding sequence is TGCGCCAGCAGCCAAGATTCTAACAGGGCTAATGAGCAGTTCTTC. Residues: CASSQDSNRANEQFF.

This chain links TRBV19 with TRBJ1-5, with 10 bases that match TRBD1. CDR1 and CDR2 (germline): LNHDA, SQIVND (reference sequence). The CDR3 length is 15 residues. Unmatched junction bases numbered 9, after V lost 5 bases and J lost 8 bases. The CDR3 DNA follows: TGTGCCAGTAGTCGGGGGACAGGGGATGAGGAGCCCCAGCATTTT. Translation gives CASSRGTGDEEPQHF.

The chain combines TRBV6-5 with TRBJ1-1, with D tentatively TRBD1 (5 bases). V dropped 3 bases and J dropped 7 bases, with 12 bases sitting between them. This CDR3 spans 13 amino acids. Per germline, CDR1 MNHEY and CDR2 SVGAGI. The CDR3 loop is CASSYHRQLEAFF. The CDR3 DNA follows: TGTGCCAGCAGTTATCACCGACAGCTTGAAGCTTTCTTT.

The rearrangement links TRBV29-1 to TRBJ1-1, with 9 bases identical to TRBD1. Germline V gives CDR1 SQVTM, CDR2 ANQGSEA. The CDR3 loop spans 13 amino acids. The ends lost 5 bases at V and 8 bases at J; junction bases unmatched: 9. CDR3 DNA: TGCAGCGTTCGAGGACAGGGGAACTCCGAAGCTTTCTTT. Translated, it gives CSVRGQGNSEAFF.

This chain joins TRBV7-9 and TRBJ2-7, with D maybe TRBD1 (8 bases). The CDR3 length is 16 residues. The germline V gene has CDR1 SEHNR and CDR2 FQNEAQ (reference sequence). The V end was cut by 5 bases, the J end by 3 bases, with 20 bases between. As DNA, the CDR3 is TGTGCCAGCAGCCCGCAGCGGGACAGGCTAAACTACGAGCAGTACTTC. This encodes CASSPQRDRLNYEQYF.

The rearrangement uses TRBV6-2 or TRBV6-3 and TRBJ2-7; 7 nucleotides match TRBD1. The V gene end was trimmed by 4 bases and the J gene end by 0 bases; junction bases not matched to a gene: 9. Per the germline V gene, CDR1 is MNHEY and CDR2 is SVGEGT. This CDR3 region has 16 residues. This CDR3 is CASSSPGTEPSYEQYF. CDR3 sequence (DNA): TGTGCCAGCAGTTCCCCCGGGACAGAACCCTCCTACGAGCAGTACTTC.

This clone appeared a single time. The rearrangement joins TRBV27 to TRBJ1-1; a possible D gene is TRBD1 (6 bases). CDR3 size: 15 residues. With 4 bases removed from V and 0 bases from J, the gap between germline ends came to 12 bases. CDR1 is MNHEY and CDR2 is SMNVEV in the germline V gene (reference sequence). The CDR3 loop is CASSSLQGLNTEAFF. For the CDR3, the DNA is TGTGCCAGCAGTTCTCTTCAGGGGCTGAACACTGAAGCTTTCTTT.

J is TRBJ2-2 and V is TRBV28; 13 bases fit TRBD2. CDR3 length equals 15 residues. V was clipped by 7 bases and J by 5 bases; unmatched bases: 4. Germline V gene sequence: CDR1 MDHEN, CDR2 SYDVKM. This CDR3 is CASKLAGGPTGELFF. The CDR3 DNA reads TGTGCCAGCAAACTAGCGGGAGGGCCTACCGGGGAGCTGTTTTTT.

The chain combines TRBV7-2 with TRBJ1-1, with 8 nucleotides matching TRBD1. This CDR3 has 15 residues. The germline V gene encodes CDR1 SGHTA and CDR2 FQGNSA. Trimming took 5 bases from V and 4 from J; bases not matched to a gene: 9. The CDR3 region is CASSPSFGQGTEAFF. The CDR3, as DNA: TGTGCCAGCAGCCCCAGCTTTGGACAGGGCACTGAAGCTTTCTTT.

The chain uses TRBV5-6 and TRBJ2-7, with 7 nucleotides matching TRBD1. V shed 0 bases, J shed 3 bases, and the junction held 3 bases outside the gene matches. The CDR3 consists of 14 residues. Germline values: CDR1 SGHDT, CDR2 YYEEEE. The CDR3 DNA sequence: TGTGCCAGCAGCTTGGCGGGACAGATCTACGAGCAGTACTTC. It is translated as CASSLAGQIYEQYF. The full variable domain, with the rest looked up from reference TRBV5-6 and TRBJ2-7, is DAGVTQSPTHLIKTRGQQVTLRCSPKSGHDTVSWYQQALGQGPQFIFQYYEEEERQRGNFPDRFSGHQFPNYSSELNVNALLLGDSALYLCASSLAGQIYEQYFGPGTRLTVT.

V and J are TRBV2 and TRBJ2-2, with 8 bases fitting TRBD1. CDR1 is SNHLY and CDR2 is FYNNEI in the germline V gene. The J segment lost 6 bases and the V segment lost 4 bases, leaving 7 bases of the junction unmatched. The CDR3 contains 15 residues. CDR3 nucleotides: TGTGCCAGCAGTGTGCTGACAGGGGCTCCCGGGGAGCTGTTTTTT. Protein: CASSVLTGAPGELFF.

The gene calls are TRBV10-3 and TRBJ2-7; D is ambiguous. The V and J ends lost 0 bases and 2 bases respectively, with 11 bases between them. CDR3 length equals 15 residues. Germline values: CDR1 ENHRY, CDR2 SYGVKD. The chain's CDR3 is CAISESSNIPYEQYF. DNA for the CDR3: TGTGCCATCAGTGAGTCTAGTAATATCCCCTACGAGCAGTACTTC.

The gene calls are TRBV20-1 and TRBJ1-3; no firm D call. The ends were cut back, 3 bases at V and 1 base at J, with 7 bases in the middle. The CDR3 is 13 residues long. Per germline, CDR1 DFQATT and CDR2 SNEGSKA (reference sequence). CDR3 residues: CSASGGSGNTIYF. CDR3 sequence (DNA): TGCAGTGCTAGTGGAGGTTCTGGAAACACCATATATTTT.

The rearrangement links TRBV30 to TRBJ2-2, with TRBD1 matching 10 bases. Germline V gene sequence: CDR1 GTSNPN, CDR2 SVGIG (reference sequence). This CDR3 has 13 residues. V trimming: 7 bases; J trimming: 6 bases; junction bases outside the gene matches: 5. CDR3 coding DNA: TGTGCCTCCCGGGACAGGGGATCCGGGGAGCTGTTTTTT. Its protein product is CASRDRGSGELFF.

V gene TRBV30 combines with J gene TRBJ2-2; TRBD1 matches at 7 bases. Unmatched junction bases numbered 7, after V lost 3 bases and J lost 0 bases. The V gene's germline CDR1 is GTSNPN and CDR2 SVGIG (reference sequence). The CDR3 spans 16 residues. The DNA for the CDR3 is TGTGCCTGGAGCCGTTACAGGGGCACGAACACCGGGGAGCTGTTTTTT. Residues: CAWSRYRGTNTGELFF.